This T cell receptor beta chain was retrieved from a study of blood T cell repertoires in COVID-19. The overall study: From T cells, B-cell-depleted T cells, or PBMCs came the material, which was cDNA or gDNA.

TCRdb's copy holds only in-frame clones and misses some; the assay was immunoSEQ multiplex PCR. Of about 170,000 clones in the sample, more than 75% are singletons; the top ten hold just over 2.5%. V dropped 8 bases and J dropped 2 bases, with 9 bases sitting between them. The CDR3 covers 11 residues. The germline CDR1 and CDR2 sequences are DFQATT and SNEGSKA (reference sequence). This clone was detected once. Input material: peripheral blood. This TCR was recovered from a woman older than 75 with COVID-19, enrolled during active disease. The rearrangement uses TRBV20-1 and TRBJ1-1, with D hard to call. The CDR3 coding sequence is TGCAGTTCTCCCGTTAACACTGAAGCTTTCTTT. Residues: CSSPVNTEAFF.